Included here is one T cell receptor (beta chain) sequence, with context. At a deep level, the assay was run. Genomic DNA belonging to each subset was distributed in equal measure over several immunoSEQ plates. Here immunoSEQ multiplex PCR was the method, and the copy in TCRdb shows in-frame clones only, minus some. The sample yields fewer than 600,000 clones, around 78% seen once. These data originate in a study of shared clonotypes between healthy human individuals. CDR1 is MRHNA, CDR2 SNTAGT, per germline. The CDR3 has 14 amino acids. The V and J ends lost 3 bases and 1 base respectively, with 9 bases between them.

V and J are TRBV6-4 and TRBJ1-1; D may be TRBD1 (5 bases). Sample: PBMCs. The sequence was obtained from a woman aged 40 to 50 in good health. Some clones in this sample may be carry-over from other donors' samples. CDR3 nucleotides: TGTGCCAGCAGTGAGTCGACAGAGAACACTGAAGCTTTCTTT. Encoded protein: CASSESTENTEAFF.